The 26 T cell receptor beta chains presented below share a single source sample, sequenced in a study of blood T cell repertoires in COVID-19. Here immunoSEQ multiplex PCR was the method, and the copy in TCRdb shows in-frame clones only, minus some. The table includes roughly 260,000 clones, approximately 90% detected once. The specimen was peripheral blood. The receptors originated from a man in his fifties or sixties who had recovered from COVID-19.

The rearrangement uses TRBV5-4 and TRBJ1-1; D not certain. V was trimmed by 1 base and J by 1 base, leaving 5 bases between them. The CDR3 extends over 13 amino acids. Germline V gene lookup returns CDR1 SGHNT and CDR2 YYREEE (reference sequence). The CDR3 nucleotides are TGTGCCAGCAGCTTGACAACGAACACTGAAGCTTTCTTT. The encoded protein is CASSLTTNTEAFF.

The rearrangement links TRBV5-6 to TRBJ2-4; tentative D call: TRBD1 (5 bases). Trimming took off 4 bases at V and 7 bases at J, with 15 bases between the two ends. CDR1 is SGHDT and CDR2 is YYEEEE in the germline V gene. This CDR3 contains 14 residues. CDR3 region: CASSPSYAGNIQYF. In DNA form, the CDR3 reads TGTGCCAGCAGCCCGTCCTATGCAGGGAACATTCAGTACTTC.

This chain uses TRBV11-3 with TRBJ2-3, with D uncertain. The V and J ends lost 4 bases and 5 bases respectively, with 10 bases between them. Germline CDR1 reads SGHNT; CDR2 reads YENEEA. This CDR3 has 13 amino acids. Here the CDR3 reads CASSWYIKDTQYF. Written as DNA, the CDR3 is TGTGCCAGCAGCTGGTACATCAAAGATACGCAGTATTTT.

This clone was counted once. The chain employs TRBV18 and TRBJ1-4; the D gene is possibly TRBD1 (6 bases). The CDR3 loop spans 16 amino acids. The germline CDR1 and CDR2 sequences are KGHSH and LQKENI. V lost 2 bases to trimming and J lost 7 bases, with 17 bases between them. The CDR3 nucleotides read TGTGCCAGCTCACCAGAGGGACAAATCTTAGGTGAAAAACTGTTTTTT. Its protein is CASSPEGQILGEKLFF.

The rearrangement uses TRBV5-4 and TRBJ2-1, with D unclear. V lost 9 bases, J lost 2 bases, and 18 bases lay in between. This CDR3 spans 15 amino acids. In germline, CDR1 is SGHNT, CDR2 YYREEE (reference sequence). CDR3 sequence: CATTMSYETYNEQFF. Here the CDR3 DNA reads TGTGCCACCACGATGTCCTACGAGACCTACAATGAGCAGTTCTTC.

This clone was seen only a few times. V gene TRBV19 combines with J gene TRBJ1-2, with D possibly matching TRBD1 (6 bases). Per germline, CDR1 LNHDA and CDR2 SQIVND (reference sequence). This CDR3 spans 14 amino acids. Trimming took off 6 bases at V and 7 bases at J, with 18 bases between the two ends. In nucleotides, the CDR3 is TGTGCCAGTAGCCCCGGGACATTGGTGGTTGGCTACACCTTC. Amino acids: CASSPGTLVVGYTF.

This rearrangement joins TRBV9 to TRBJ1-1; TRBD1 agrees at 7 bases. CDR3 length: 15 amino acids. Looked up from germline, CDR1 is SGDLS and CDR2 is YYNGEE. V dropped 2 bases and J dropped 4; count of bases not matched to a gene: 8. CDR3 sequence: CASSVQLGGGTEAFF. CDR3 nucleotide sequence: TGTGCCAGCAGCGTCCAGTTAGGGGGCGGCACTGAAGCTTTCTTT.

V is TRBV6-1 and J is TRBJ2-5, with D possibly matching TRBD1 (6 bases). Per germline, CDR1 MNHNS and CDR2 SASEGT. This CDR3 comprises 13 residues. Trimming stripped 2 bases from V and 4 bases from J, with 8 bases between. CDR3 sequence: CASSELRGETQYF. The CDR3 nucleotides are TGTGCCAGCAGTGAACTCAGGGGAGAGACCCAGTACTTC.

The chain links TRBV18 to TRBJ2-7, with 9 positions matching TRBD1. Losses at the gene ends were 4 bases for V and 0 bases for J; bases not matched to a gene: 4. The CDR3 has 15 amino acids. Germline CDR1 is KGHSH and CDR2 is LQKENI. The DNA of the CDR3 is TGTGCCAGCTCACAACAGGGGGCCCGCTCCTACGAGCAGTACTTC. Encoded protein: CASSQQGARSYEQYF.

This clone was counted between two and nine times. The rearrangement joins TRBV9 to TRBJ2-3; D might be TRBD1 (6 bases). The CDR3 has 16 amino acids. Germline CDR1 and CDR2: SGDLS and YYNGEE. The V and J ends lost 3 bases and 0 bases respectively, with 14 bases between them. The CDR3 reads CASSARDTFSTDTQYF. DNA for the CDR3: TGTGCCAGCAGCGCAAGGGACACCTTCAGCACAGATACGCAGTATTTT.

This CDR3 is CASSLDGGLVLYNSPLHF. The DNA for the CDR3 is TGTGCCAGCAGCTTGGATGGAGGGTTGGTACTCTATAATTCACCCCTCCACTTT. This chain links TRBV5-5 with TRBJ1-6; unclear D gene. With 0 bases removed from V and 3 bases from J, the gap between germline ends came to 16 bases. Germline CDR1 SGHKS, CDR2 YYEKEE (reference sequence). This CDR3 spans 18 amino acids.

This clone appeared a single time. The CDR3 here is CASSEGAGRGGGKYYGYTF. DNA for the CDR3: TGTGCCAGCAGTGAAGGAGCTGGGAGGGGGGGCGGAAAGTACTATGGCTACACCTTC. The V gene is TRBV6-1, the J gene TRBJ1-2, with a possible D match to TRBD1 (6 bases). With 1 base removed from V and 3 bases from J, the gap between germline ends came to 24 bases. This CDR3 has 19 amino acids. Germline V gives CDR1 MNHNS, CDR2 SASEGT.

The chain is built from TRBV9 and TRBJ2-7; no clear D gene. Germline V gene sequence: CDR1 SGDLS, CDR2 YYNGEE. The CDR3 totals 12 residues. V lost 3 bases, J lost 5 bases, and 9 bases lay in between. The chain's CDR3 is CASSEPLHEQYF. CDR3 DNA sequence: TGTGCCAGCAGCGAGCCCCTCCACGAGCAGTACTTC.

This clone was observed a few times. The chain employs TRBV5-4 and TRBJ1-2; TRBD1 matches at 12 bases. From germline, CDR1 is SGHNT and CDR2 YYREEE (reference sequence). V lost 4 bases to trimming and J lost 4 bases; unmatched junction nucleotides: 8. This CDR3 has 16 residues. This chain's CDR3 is CASSVRDRGLGYGYTF. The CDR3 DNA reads TGTGCCAGCAGCGTCCGGGACAGGGGGCTTGGCTATGGCTACACCTTC.

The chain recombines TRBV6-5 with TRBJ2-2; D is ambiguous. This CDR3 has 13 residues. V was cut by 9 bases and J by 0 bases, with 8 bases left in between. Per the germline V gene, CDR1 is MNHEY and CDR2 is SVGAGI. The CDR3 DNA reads TGTGCCAGTGGGCAGCCGAACACCGGGGAGCTGTTTTTT. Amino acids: CASGQPNTGELFF.

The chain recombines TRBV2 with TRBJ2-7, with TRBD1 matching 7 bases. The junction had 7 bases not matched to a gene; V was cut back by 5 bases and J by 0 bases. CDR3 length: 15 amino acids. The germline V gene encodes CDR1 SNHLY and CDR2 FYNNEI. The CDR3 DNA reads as TGTGCCAGCAGTATAAGGACAGGCAACTCCTACGAGCAGTACTTC. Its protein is CASSIRTGNSYEQYF.

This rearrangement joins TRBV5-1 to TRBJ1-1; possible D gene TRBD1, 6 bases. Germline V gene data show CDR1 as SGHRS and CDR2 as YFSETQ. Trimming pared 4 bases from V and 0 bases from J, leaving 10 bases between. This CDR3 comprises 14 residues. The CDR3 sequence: CASSRTALNTEAFF. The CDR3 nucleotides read TGCGCCAGCAGCCGGACAGCCCTGAACACTGAAGCTTTCTTT.

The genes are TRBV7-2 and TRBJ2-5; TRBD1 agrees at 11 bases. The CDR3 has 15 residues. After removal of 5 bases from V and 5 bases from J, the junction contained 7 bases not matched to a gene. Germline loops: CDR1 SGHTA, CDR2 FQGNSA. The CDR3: CASSQGTGGSETQYF. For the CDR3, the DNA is TGTGCCAGCAGCCAAGGGACAGGGGGGTCGGAGACCCAGTACTTC. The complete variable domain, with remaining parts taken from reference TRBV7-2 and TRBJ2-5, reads GAGVSQSPSNKVTEKGKDVELRCDPISGHTALYWYRQSLGQGLEFLIYFQGNSAPDKSGLPSDRFSAERTGGSVSTLTIQRTQQEDSAVYLCASSQGTGGSETQYFGPGTRLLVL.

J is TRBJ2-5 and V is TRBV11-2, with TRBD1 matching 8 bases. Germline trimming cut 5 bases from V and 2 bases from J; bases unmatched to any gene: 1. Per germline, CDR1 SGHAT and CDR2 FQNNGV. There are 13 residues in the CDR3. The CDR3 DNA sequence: TGTGCCAGCAGCCGGGACAGGCAAGAGACCCAGTACTTC. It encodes CASSRDRQETQYF.

The DNA for the CDR3 is TGTGCCAGCAGCCCCGGGAATACGCAGTATTTT. Encoded protein: CASSPGNTQYF. J is TRBJ2-3 and V is TRBV5-5, with D perhaps matching TRBD2 (5 bases). With 4 bases removed from V and 7 bases from J, the gap between germline ends came to 7 bases. The CDR3 has 11 amino acids. Germline loops: CDR1 SGHKS, CDR2 YYEKEE (reference sequence).

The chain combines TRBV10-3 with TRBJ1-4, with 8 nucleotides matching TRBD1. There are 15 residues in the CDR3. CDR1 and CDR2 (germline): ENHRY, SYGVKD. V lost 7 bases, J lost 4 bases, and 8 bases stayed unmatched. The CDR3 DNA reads TGTGCCATCATTTGTACAGGGGGTCTTAATGAAAAACTGTTTTTT. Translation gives CAIICTGGLNEKLFF.

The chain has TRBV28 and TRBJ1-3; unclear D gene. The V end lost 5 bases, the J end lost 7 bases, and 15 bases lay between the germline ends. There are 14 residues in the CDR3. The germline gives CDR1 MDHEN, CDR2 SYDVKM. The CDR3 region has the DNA TGTGCCAGCAGTGTGACCCCCCCGAGGAACACCATATATTTT. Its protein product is CASSVTPPRNTIYF.

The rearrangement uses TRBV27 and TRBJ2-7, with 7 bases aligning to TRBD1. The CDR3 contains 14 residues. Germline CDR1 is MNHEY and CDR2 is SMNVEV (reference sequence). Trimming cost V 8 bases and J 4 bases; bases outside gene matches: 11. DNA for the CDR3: TGTGCCAGCCGTCCGGGGACAGAGGTATACGAGCAGTACTTC. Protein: CASRPGTEVYEQYF.

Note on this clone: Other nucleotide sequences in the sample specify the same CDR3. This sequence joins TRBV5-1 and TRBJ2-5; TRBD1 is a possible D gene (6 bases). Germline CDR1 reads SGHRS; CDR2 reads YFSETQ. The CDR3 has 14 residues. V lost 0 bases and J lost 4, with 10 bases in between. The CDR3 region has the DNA TGCGCCAGCAGCTTGGCTGGCAGGGGAGAGACCCAGTACTTC. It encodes CASSLAGRGETQYF.

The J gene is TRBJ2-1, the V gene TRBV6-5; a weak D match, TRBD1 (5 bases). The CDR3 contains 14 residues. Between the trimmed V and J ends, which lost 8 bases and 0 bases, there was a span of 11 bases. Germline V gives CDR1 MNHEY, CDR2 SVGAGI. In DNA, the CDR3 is TGTGCCAGCGGGAAAGGGGCCTCCTACAATGAGCAGTTCTTC. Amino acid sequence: CASGKGASYNEQFF.

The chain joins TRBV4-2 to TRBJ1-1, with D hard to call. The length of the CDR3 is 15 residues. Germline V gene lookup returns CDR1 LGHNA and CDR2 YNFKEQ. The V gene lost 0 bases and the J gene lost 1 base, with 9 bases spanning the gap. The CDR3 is CASSQEKLSNTEAFF. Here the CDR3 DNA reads TGTGCCAGCAGCCAAGAGAAACTCTCGAACACTGAAGCTTTCTTT.